Listed below are T cell receptor beta chains from one sample, sequenced in a study of spatial heterogeneity in lung cancer. TCRdb recomputed calls from the 5' RACE reads with MiXCR, one row per CDR3 protein. The sample records roughly 39,000 distinct CDR3 sequences, 6% to 7% being singletons. Sequencing was performed on PBMCs, taken at surgery. The receptor source for this set is a female donor with early-stage non-small cell lung cancer. CDR3s include the opening cysteine and the closing phenylalanine or tryptophan. Each record gives: D gene, clone size, J gene, V gene, CDR3 DNA, CDR3 protein. A D gene is named only where the DNA matches it firmly. Some rows mark clone size as missing; the rest say once, few, many or name a class of expanded clone.

D: TRBD1
size: many
J: TRBJ2-1
V: TRBV7-6
DNA: TGTGCCAGCAGCTTGCTGGGACAGGGATTTTACAATGAGCAGTTCTTC
CDR3: CASSLLGQGFYNEQFF

D: -
size: -
J: TRBJ1-1
V: TRBV28
DNA: TGTGCCAGCGGGGACCGGGCTTTCTTT
CDR3: CASGDRAFF

D: TRBD1
size: -
J: TRBJ1-4
V: TRBV28
DNA: TGTGCCAGCAGTTTAGTGGGACAGGGTTCAACTAATGAAAAACTGTTTTTT
CDR3: CASSLVGQGSTNEKLFF

D: -
size: many
J: TRBJ2-1
V: TRBV7-3
DNA: TGTGCCAGCAGCTCCCGGCCTAGCGTCGAGCAGTTCTTC
CDR3: CASSSRPSVEQFF

D: -
size: many
J: TRBJ1-1
V: TRBV5-1
DNA: TGCGCCAGCAGCTTGTTGGAGAGGACTGAAGCTTTCTTT
CDR3: CASSLLERTEAFF

D: TRBD2
size: -
J: TRBJ2-3
V: TRBV15
DNA: TGTGCCACCAGCAGATACAGCGGGGGTGTTACAGATACGCAGTATTTT
CDR3: CATSRYSGGVTDTQYF

D: -
size: -
J: TRBJ2-2
V: TRBV5-5
DNA: TGTGCCAGCAGCCGTAACCCAGGGAACACCGGGGAGCTGTTTTTT
CDR3: CASSRNPGNTGELFF

D: -
size: -
J: TRBJ1-2
V: TRBV5-1
DNA: TGCGCCAGCAGCTTGGAAAATCCTAACTATGGCTACACCTTC
CDR3: CASSLENPNYGYTF

D: TRBD2
size: many
J: TRBJ2-1
V: TRBV27
DNA: TGTGCCAGCAGATTAACTAGCGGCGCCTACAATGAGCAGTTCTTC
CDR3: CASRLTSGAYNEQFF

D: TRBD1
size: many
J: TRBJ1-4
V: TRBV20-1
DNA: TGCAGTGCTAGAGGTCCCGGGACAGAACGCGGTGAAAAACTGTTTTTT
CDR3: CSARGPGTERGEKLFF

D: -
size: -
J: TRBJ2-5
V: TRBV12-5
DNA: TGTGCTAGTGGTTTGGGGACCGAGACACGGGGGTTGACCCAGTACTTC
CDR3: CASGLGTETRGLTQYF

D: -
size: -
J: TRBJ2-4
V: TRBV20-1
DNA: TGCAGTGCTAGAGATCGTGTAAGGGGAGGTCGTGCCAAAAACATTCAGTACTTC
CDR3: CSARDRVRGGRAKNIQYF

D: -
size: once
J: TRBJ1-6
V: TRBV7-3
DNA: TGTGCCAGCAGCCTAGACCGTTATTCACCCCTCCACTTT
CDR3: CASSLDRYSPLHF

D: -
size: few
J: TRBJ1-1
V: TRBV19
DNA: TGTGCCAGTAGTATAGATCGGGCAGCACAGAACACTGAAGCTTTCTTT
CDR3: CASSIDRAAQNTEAFF

D: TRBD1
size: -
J: TRBJ2-3
V: TRBV7-6
DNA: TGTGCCAGCAGCTCTTGGACAGGGCGGACAGATACGCAGTATTTT
CDR3: CASSSWTGRTDTQYF

D: -
size: -
J: TRBJ2-1
V: TRBV7-2
DNA: TGTGCCAGCGGGGCCGGTCAGTTCTACAATGAGCAGTTCTTC
CDR3: CASGAGQFYNEQFF

D: -
size: few
J: TRBJ1-1
V: TRBV10-3
DNA: TGTGCCATCAAAGGCACCTTGAACACTGAAGCTTTCTTT
CDR3: CAIKGTLNTEAFF

D: -
size: many
J: TRBJ1-1
V: TRBV12-3/TRBV12-4
DNA: TGTGCCAGCAGCCGGCGAGGGGACACTGAAGCTTTCTTT
CDR3: CASSRRGDTEAFF

D: -
size: many
J: TRBJ2-3
V: TRBV5-1
DNA: TGCGCCAGCAGCTCGATTCCTACCACCTCAGATACGCAGTATTTT
CDR3: CASSSIPTTSDTQYF

D: TRBD1
size: many
J: TRBJ2-3
V: TRBV7-9
DNA: TGTGCCAGCAGCTTATGGGGACAGGACACAGATACGCAGTATTTT
CDR3: CASSLWGQDTDTQYF

D: -
size: many
J: TRBJ1-1
V: TRBV9
DNA: TGTGCCAGCAGCCTATTGGGGAACACTGAAGCTTTCTTT
CDR3: CASSLLGNTEAFF

D: -
size: few
J: TRBJ1-1
V: TRBV7-6
DNA: TGTGCCAGCAGCTTAGTTGAGGGAGGGGACACTGAAGCTTTCTTT
CDR3: CASSLVEGGDTEAFF

D: -
size: -
J: TRBJ2-7
V: TRBV18
DNA: TGTGCCAGCTCACCACCGTCGGGGCGCTACGAGCAGTACTTC
CDR3: CASSPPSGRYEQYF

D: -
size: -
J: TRBJ2-7
V: TRBV12-3/TRBV12-4
DNA: TGTGCCAGCAGCCCATACTCCAGCTCCTACGAGCAGTACTTC
CDR3: CASSPYSSSYEQYF

D: -
size: few
J: TRBJ2-3
V: TRBV10-2
DNA: TGCGCCAGCAGTTGGTCCGACAGAACAGATACGCAGTATTTT
CDR3: CASSWSDRTDTQYF

D: TRBD2
size: few
J: TRBJ2-2
V: TRBV20-1
DNA: TGCAGTGCTAGAGATCCGATCCGTAGCGGGGACGGGGAGCTGTTTTTT
CDR3: CSARDPIRSGDGELFF

D: TRBD1
size: -
J: TRBJ1-5
V: TRBV6-5
DNA: TGTGCCAGCAGTAGGGACAGGAGCCTGAATCAGCCCCAGCATTTT
CDR3: CASSRDRSLNQPQHF

D: -
size: few
J: TRBJ1-6
V: TRBV4-3
DNA: TGCGCCAGCAGCTCTCAACAGGGCCCTAATTCACCCCTCCACTTT
CDR3: CASSSQQGPNSPLHF

D: -
size: -
J: TRBJ1-6
V: TRBV9
DNA: TGTGCCAGCAGCGTAGCCGGGACCAATTCACCCCTCCACTTT
CDR3: CASSVAGTNSPLHF

D: -
size: -
J: TRBJ1-1
V: TRBV24-1
DNA: TGTGCCACCAGTGACCCAGGAACTGGGGCTTTCTTT
CDR3: CATSDPGTGAFF

D: -
size: many
J: TRBJ1-6
V: TRBV6-6
DNA: TGTGCCAGCACCTTGGGGGGGAATAATTCACCCCTCCACTTT
CDR3: CASTLGGNNSPLHF

D: -
size: many
J: TRBJ1-2
V: TRBV9
DNA: TGTGCCAGCAGCTCCGACGGATACTATGGCTACACCTTC
CDR3: CASSSDGYYGYTF

D: TRBD1
size: many
J: TRBJ2-2
V: TRBV20-1
DNA: TGCAGTGCTAGAAGCAGGGGGCTGGAGCTGTTTTTT
CDR3: CSARSRGLELFF

D: TRBD1
size: many
J: TRBJ1-2
V: TRBV6-5
DNA: TGTGCCAGCAGTCCGGACGGACAGGATGCCTATGGCTACACCTTC
CDR3: CASSPDGQDAYGYTF

D: -
size: -
J: TRBJ2-5
V: TRBV20-1
DNA: TGCAGTGCTAGCTCGCCACAAGAGACCCAGTACTTC
CDR3: CSASSPQETQYF

D: -
size: many
J: TRBJ1-1
V: TRBV1
DNA: TGCACCAGCAGCCAAGATGTTGAGGGGAAGAACACTGAAGCTTTCTTT
CDR3: CTSSQDVEGKNTEAFF

D: -
size: few
J: TRBJ1-1
V: TRBV25-1
DNA: TGTGCCAGCAGTGAATCCCTGGGAGACACTGAAGCTTTCTTT
CDR3: CASSESLGDTEAFF

D: TRBD1
size: few
J: TRBJ1-6
V: TRBV5-5
DNA: TGTGCCAGCAGCTTGGTCCGGACAGGGGGCCGGGCACCCCTCCACTTT
CDR3: CASSLVRTGGRAPLHF

D: -
size: many
J: TRBJ2-7
V: TRBV5-1
DNA: TGCGCCAGCAGCTGGAGTAGGACAAGGTTAGACGTCGAGCAGTACTTC
CDR3: CASSWSRTRLDVEQYF

D: -
size: -
J: TRBJ2-4
V: TRBV7-2
DNA: TGTGCCAGCAGCTTACGCGGGACAAACTTTCAGTACTTC
CDR3: CASSLRGTNFQYF

D: TRBD1
size: -
J: TRBJ1-1
V: TRBV9
DNA: TGTGCCAGCAGCGTAGAAGGGGGCGCTTACACTGAAGCTTTCTTT
CDR3: CASSVEGGAYTEAFF

D: -
size: many
J: TRBJ2-7
V: TRBV7-9
DNA: TGTGCCAGCAGCCCCCCACCCCCGGACAGACCCTACGAGCAGTACTTC
CDR3: CASSPPPPDRPYEQYF

D: -
size: -
J: TRBJ1-2
V: TRBV25-1
DNA: TGTGCCAGCGCCCCCGGAAGGCTGAACTATGGCTACACCTTC
CDR3: CASAPGRLNYGYTF

D: -
size: many
J: TRBJ1-6
V: TRBV30
DNA: TGTGCCTGGAGTTTTACAGGCAGAAATTCACCCCTCCACTTT
CDR3: CAWSFTGRNSPLHF

D: -
size: few
J: TRBJ2-3
V: TRBV27
DNA: TGTGCCAGCAGTTCGGGACATTACACAGATACGCAGTATTTT
CDR3: CASSSGHYTDTQYF

D: -
size: -
J: TRBJ2-1
V: TRBV5-6
DNA: TGTGCCAGCAGCTTGGGCGGGGGCAGGTACAATGAGCAGTTCTTC
CDR3: CASSLGGGRYNEQFF

D: TRBD2
size: few
J: TRBJ2-3
V: TRBV6-5
DNA: TGTGCCAGCAGTCCCCGGGACTACTCAGATACGCAGTATTTT
CDR3: CASSPRDYSDTQYF

D: -
size: few
J: TRBJ2-1
V: TRBV6-5
DNA: TGTGCCAGCAGTTACCTGGAAGGCTCCTACAATGAGCAGTTCTTC
CDR3: CASSYLEGSYNEQFF

D: -
size: many
J: TRBJ2-2
V: TRBV7-6
DNA: TGTGCCAGCAGTTTGAGACCATCTGAGGGGTTCGGCACCGGGGAGCTGTTTTTT
CDR3: CASSLRPSEGFGTGELFF

D: -
size: many
J: TRBJ2-7
V: TRBV14
DNA: TGTGCCAGCAATTTGGATCAGGTGGAGCAGTACTTC
CDR3: CASNLDQVEQYF

D: TRBD1
size: few
J: TRBJ2-3
V: TRBV5-6
DNA: TGTGCCAGCAGCTTTATGTTTCTGTGGACAGGGGATTCCGAACAGTATTTT
CDR3: CASSFMFLWTGDSEQYF

D: -
size: many
J: TRBJ2-1
V: TRBV12-3/TRBV12-4
DNA: TGTGCCAGCAGTTTAGGGGGGCGAGACAATGAGCAGTTCTTC
CDR3: CASSLGGRDNEQFF

D: -
size: many
J: TRBJ2-7
V: TRBV25-1
DNA: TGTGCCAGAAGAGCCAGGAGCTCCTACGAGCAGTACTTC
CDR3: CARRARSSYEQYF

D: TRBD2
size: few
J: TRBJ2-1
V: TRBV20-1
DNA: TGCAGTGCTCGTGGACTAGCGGGGGCCTACAATGAGCAGTTCTTC
CDR3: CSARGLAGAYNEQFF

D: TRBD1
size: few
J: TRBJ2-3
V: TRBV29-1
DNA: TGCAGCGTTGAAGGGGACAGGGCATCAGATACGCAGTATTTT
CDR3: CSVEGDRASDTQYF

D: -
size: -
J: TRBJ1-1
V: TRBV6-2/TRBV6-3
DNA: TGTGCCAGCAGCCTCGGCCCGGGGTACACTGAAGCTTTCTTT
CDR3: CASSLGPGYTEAFF

D: TRBD1
size: -
J: TRBJ2-3
V: TRBV18
DNA: TGTGCCAGCTCATCCGTAGGGGGCGCGACAGATACGCAGTATTTT
CDR3: CASSSVGGATDTQYF

D: TRBD2
size: few
J: TRBJ2-1
V: TRBV5-1
DNA: TGCGCCAGCAGCCCCCAAGGGATGAGCGGGGGGTTTTACAATGAGCAGTTCTTC
CDR3: CASSPQGMSGGFYNEQFF

D: -
size: few
J: TRBJ1-4
V: TRBV6-2/TRBV6-3
DNA: TGTGCCAGCAACACCGAGAACTCGATTTATCAAAATGAAAAACTGTTTTTT
CDR3: CASNTENSIYQNEKLFF

D: -
size: -
J: TRBJ2-7
V: TRBV10-3
DNA: TGTGTCATCAGTGAGGGGGACCCCCCTTCCTACGAGCAGTACTTC
CDR3: CVISEGDPPSYEQYF